Described below is a single T cell receptor (beta chain) sequence and its context. Its antigen remains unidentified. As for treatment: roughly nine-day PBMC culture with coronavirus spike peptide pools or control peptides (ViraFEST assay). This CDR3 comprises 15 residues. Germline V gene data show CDR1 as MNHNS and CDR2 as SASEGT. V dropped 7 bases and J dropped 6 bases, with 19 bases sitting between them. The sample originates from a study of vaccination and CD4 T cells after COVID-19. Study in general: Samples after vaccination came a median approximately 70 days past dose two, ranging 14 to 241.

Researchers used the Oncomine TCR Beta short-read assay to sequence DNA from cultured CD4+ T cells. A single record per CDR3 protein comes from TCRdb applying MiXCR to the PCR reads. Of roughly 18,000 distinct CDR3 sequences in the sample, about 41% were seen once. This chain joins TRBV6-1 and TRBJ1-3; D gene uncertain. Sequencing used CD4+ T cells from blood, cultured in vitro. The sequence was collected from a human donor who had recovered from COVID-19. CDR3 in DNA: TGTGCCAGCACTCCCACCCACGGGGTCCCAAACACCATATATTTT. The encoded protein is CASTPTHGVPNTIYF.